These T cell receptor beta chains were read from a single sample in a study of shared clonotypes between healthy human individuals. This table comes from immunoSEQ multiplex PCR, and its TCRdb copy is limited to in-frame clones, with some not included. The data contain roughly 1,000,000 clones, about 84% of them singletons. Sample: memory CD4+ T cells from PBMCs. Receptors originate from a man between 18 and 35 years old in good health. Some clones in this sample may be carry-over from other donors' samples. Each CDR3 is given with its conserved first and last residue.

>TRBV15
CATSVRNVFETQYF
>TRBV5-4
CASSTDTDTQYF
>TRBV7-2
CASSAGRGGNQPQHF
>TRBV7-2
CASSIGQITDTQYF
>TRBV27
CASSSGDRGDEQYF
>TRBV5-1
CASSFRRAGDTQYF
>TRBV5-5
CASSPDRDRVSWPGNQPQHF
>TRBV28
CASSPVGRGGYEQYF
>TRBV18
CASSPMAGTQYF
>TRBV10-3
CAISDTGQGDETQYF
>TRBV7-2
CASSFTSGNTGELFF
>TRBV5-6
CASSLSRGRENQPQHF
>TRBV7-9
CASSVGTGAPGELFF
>TRBV29-1
CAPRNQETQYF
>TRBV10-3
CAIGARVADTQYF
>TRBV30
CAWTRQGLNEKLFF
>TRBV10-3
CAISESSGKKSSYEQYF
>TRBV4-1
CASSQQIVQTETQYF
>TRBV9
CASSTRGGLETQYF
>TRBV27
CASSDPSSGGARNIQYF
>TRBV19
CASSIVGRPQHF
>TRBV10-3
CAISETGAYEQYF
>TRBV2
CASSVTGQSTGELFF
>TRBV28
CATQGRTEAFF
>TRBV11-2
CASSLFRASSYNEQFF
>TRBV6-1
CASSERTGGREQYF
>TRBV5-4
CASSHKREEGNEQFF
>TRBV5-1
CASSLVGPPISEQYF
>TRBV4-2
CASSLQVPSGANVLTF
>TRBV19
CASSDRGITIYGYTF
>TRBV15
CATSPDLENQPQHF
>TRBV7-6
CASSHGASGSTRSYEQYF
>TRBV4-2
CASSFGLGQSSYEQYF
>TRBV5-1
CASSENRVQETQYF
>TRBV15
CATRASGTNEQYF
>TRBV7-2
CASSSLGGTNEQFF
>TRBV6-6
CASGTVEGYGYTF
>TRBV6-1
CASSAGLAGVREQYF
>TRBV2
CASTPSSVQAYGYTF
>TRBV7-9
CASSPQRAGAPGELFF
>TRBV5-1
CASSLDRGGTEAFF